This TCR beta chain was found in a study of cytotoxic CD8 clonotypes in ibrutinib-treated CLL. Study-wide background: Responses comprised about 25 partial and 2 complete; at median roughly 64 months, roughly 15 remained remitted and some twelve progressed. Per sample, productive templates averaged 255,043 and productive rearrangements averaged roughly 91,000. Study-wide results and limits: Clonality went up at the time of ibrutinib response, stayed stable in sustained remission, and later dropped back toward its baseline level at progression. Treatment left the uncommon public clonotypes either contracted or stable in frequency.

Sequencing used immunoSEQ multiplex PCR; TCRdb keeps in-frame clones, though not all of them. Among approximately 330,000 clones listed, around four fifths were seen once. V lost 7 bases and J lost 1; bases outside the gene matches: 8. Germline lookup yields CDR1 MDHEN and CDR2 SYDVKM. The length of the CDR3 is 17 residues. Details on this clone: Its target is unknown.

The receptor was isolated from a human donor with chronic lymphocytic leukemia. The chain links TRBV28 to TRBJ2-7, with 15 positions matching TRBD2. The specimen was PBMCs, collected before ibrutinib treatment. The CDR3 bases are TGTGCCAGCACCCCTCCGGGACTAGCGGGAGGTTCCTACGAGCAGTACTTC. Protein product: CASTPPGLAGGSYEQYF.